These T cell receptor beta chains were read from a single sample in a study of OX40 agonist ivuxolimab in advanced cancers. Assay used: immunoSEQ multiplex PCR; TCRdb lists only in-frame clones, some missing. The sample carries more than 65,000 clones, roughly nine tenths recorded once. Sequencing used CD4+ or CD8+ T cells sorted from blood, obtained in a trial of the OX40 agonist ivuxolimab. These receptors originate from an adult with an advanced solid tumor such as melanoma, head and neck, liver or kidney cancer. Both conserved end residues are part of each CDR3. A D gene is named only where the DNA matches it firmly. Only some rows state a clone size, as once, few, many or a class for expanded clones.

d_gene	v_gene	j_gene	abundance	CDR3aa	CDR3nt
TRBD2	TRBV28	TRBJ2-3	NA	CASSFHSLAGGSDTQYF	TGTGCCAGCAGTTTCCATTCACTAGCGGGAGGTTCGGATACGCAGTATTTT
NA	TRBV29-1	TRBJ2-7	NA	CSVGDKYEQYF	TGCAGCGTTGGGGACAAATACGAGCAGTACTTC
TRBD1	TRBV10-3	TRBJ1-2	NA	CAISESMGDRGAYGYTF	TGTGCCATCAGTGAGTCGATGGGTGACAGGGGCGCTTATGGCTACACCTTC
NA	TRBV27	TRBJ2-7	once	CASSPTRTVLEQYF	TGTGCCAGCAGTCCCACAAGGACCGTCCTCGAGCAGTACTTC
TRBD2	TRBV2	TRBJ2-1	NA	CASTGLAAQQFF	TGTGCCAGCACCGGCCTAGCGGCTCAGCAGTTCTTC
NA	TRBV6-5	TRBJ1-2	once	CASSVSGLGYTF	TGTGCCAGCAGTGTATCAGGGCTCGGCTACACCTTC
NA	TRBV29-1	TRBJ1-2	NA	CSVEVGVGVGYTF	TGCAGCGTTGAGGTCGGGGTTGGAGTCGGCTACACCTTC
TRBD2	TRBV11-2	TRBJ2-7	NA	CASSLFSVLARSYEQYF	TGTGCCAGCAGCTTATTTTCCGTACTAGCGCGCTCCTACGAGCAGTACTTC
NA	TRBV6-1	TRBJ1-1	NA	CASRVMGTGRTEAFF	TGTGCCAGCAGGGTAATGGGAACAGGCCGCACTGAAGCTTTCTTT
NA	TRBV6-1	TRBJ2-6	NA	CASSEGGAGGANVLTF	TGTGCCAGCAGTGAGGGGGGCGCGGGAGGGGCCAACGTCCTGACTTTC
NA	TRBV5-6	TRBJ1-3	NA	CASSPGLNSGNTIYF	TGTGCCAGCAGCCCCGGACTGAACTCTGGAAACACCATATATTTT
NA	TRBV6-5	TRBJ1-5	NA	CASTVLTHSNQPQHF	TGTGCCAGCACCGTCTTGACTCATAGCAATCAGCCCCAGCATTTT
TRBD2	TRBV10-3	TRBJ2-1	NA	CAISISSGGHNEQFF	TGTGCCATCAGCATATCTAGCGGGGGACACAATGAGCAGTTCTTC
NA	TRBV19	TRBJ1-4	NA	CASSIETLQLRPNEKLFF	TGTGCCAGTAGTATAGAGACCTTGCAACTTCGCCCTAATGAAAAACTGTTTTTT
NA	TRBV5-5	TRBJ2-2	NA	CASSSGTANTGELFF	TGTGCCAGCAGTTCCGGGACGGCGAACACCGGGGAGCTGTTTTTT
TRBD2	TRBV14	TRBJ2-2	NA	CASSQRAGAGTGELFF	TGTGCCAGCAGCCAGAGAGCGGGAGCGGGCACCGGGGAGCTGTTTTTT
NA	TRBV19	TRBJ1-4	NA	CASSKTGGGEKLFF	TGTGCCAGTAGTAAGACTGGAGGAGGGGAAAAACTGTTTTTT
NA	TRBV5-1	TRBJ1-3	NA	CASSFDSTSGNTIYF	TGCGCCAGCAGCTTCGACAGCACGTCAGGAAACACCATATATTTT
TRBD2	TRBV5-1	TRBJ2-1	NA	CASSREGAPAWQFF	TGCGCCAGCAGCCGGGAGGGAGCCCCGGCTTGGCAGTTCTTC
TRBD2	TRBV4-1	TRBJ2-2	NA	CASSQDSSGRANTGELFF	TGCGCCAGCAGCCAAGATTCTAGCGGGAGGGCGAACACCGGGGAGCTGTTTTTT
NA	TRBV6-6	TRBJ1-4	NA	CASSYSHNEKLFF	TGTGCCAGCAGTTACAGCCATAATGAAAAACTGTTTTTT
NA	TRBV14	TRBJ1-3	NA	CASSLGTSGNTIYF	TGTGCCAGCAGCCTAGGGACCTCTGGAAACACCATATATTTT
TRBD1	TRBV5-1	TRBJ2-7	NA	CASSLGGTGYSYEQYF	TGCGCCAGCAGCTTGGGAGGGACAGGGTACTCCTACGAGCAGTACTTC
NA	TRBV5-4	TRBJ2-1	NA	CASSSSLTSPAYNEQFF	TGTGCCAGCAGCTCCAGTTTAACTAGTCCGGCCTACAATGAGCAGTTCTTC
TRBD1	TRBV29-1	TRBJ2-7	NA	CSVKGQGLYEQYF	TGCAGCGTCAAGGGACAGGGGTTGTACGAGCAGTACTTC
NA	TRBV7-8	TRBJ1-3	NA	CASSLGPSNTIYF	TGTGCCAGCAGCTTAGGCCCTTCGAACACCATATATTTT
TRBD2	TRBV11-2	TRBJ2-1	once	CASSRTSGRAREQFF	TGTGCCAGCAGCCGAACTAGCGGGAGGGCGCGTGAGCAGTTCTTC
NA	TRBV11-2	TRBJ1-1	NA	CASRTGPPSRNTEAFF	TGTGCCAGCAGAACCGGGCCCCCCTCCAGGAACACTGAAGCTTTCTTT
NA	TRBV7-3	TRBJ2-5	NA	CASSLAGAMKTQYF	TGTGCCAGCAGCTTAGCGGGGGCAATGAAGACCCAGTACTTC
TRBD1	TRBV19	TRBJ1-5	NA	CASSPRTGDQPQHF	TGTGCCAGTAGTCCCCGGACAGGGGACCAGCCCCAGCATTTT
NA	TRBV2	TRBJ1-2	NA	CASSEDLGNYGYTF	TGTGCCAGCAGTGAAGATCTGGGAAACTATGGCTACACCTTC
TRBD1	TRBV5-6	TRBJ1-6	once	CASSADRGRDNSPLHF	TGTGCCAGCAGCGCGGACAGGGGGCGCGACAATTCACCCCTCCACTTT
NA	TRBV30	TRBJ2-5	NA	CAWSVSLDEETQYF	TGTGCCTGGAGTGTAAGTCTAGACGAAGAGACCCAGTACTTC
TRBD2	TRBV11-3	TRBJ2-3	NA	CASSLGLAGNTDTQYF	TGTGCCAGCAGCTTAGGGCTAGCGGGAAACACAGATACGCAGTATTTT
NA	TRBV28	TRBJ1-2	NA	CASSLGGGRSYGYTF	TGTGCCAGCAGTTTAGGGGGGGGCAGGAGCTATGGCTACACCTTC
NA	TRBV10-1	TRBJ2-3	NA	CASSGGPDTQYF	TGCGCCAGCAGTGGAGGGCCAGATACGCAGTATTTT
TRBD1	TRBV6-6	TRBJ2-7	once	CASSYRGTGTLREQYF	TGTGCCAGCAGTTACAGAGGGACAGGGACATTAAGGGAGCAGTACTTC
NA	TRBV7-3	TRBJ2-3	NA	CASSRAPTDTQYF	TGTGCCAGCAGCCGCGCCCCAACAGATACGCAGTATTTT
NA	TRBV5-1	TRBJ2-7	NA	CASSLGESSYEQYF	TGCGCCAGCAGCTTGGGGGAAAGCTCCTACGAGCAGTACTTC
NA	TRBV7-3	TRBJ1-3	once	CASSLTGTTSGNTIYF	TGTGCCAGCAGCTTAACTGGCACAACCTCTGGAAACACCATATATTTT
TRBD2	TRBV4-1	TRBJ2-1	NA	CASSPIRSATSGAPSFEQFF	TGCGCCAGCAGCCCGATCAGGTCCGCGACTAGCGGGGCTCCGTCTTTTGAGCAGTTCTTC
TRBD1	TRBV10-3	TRBJ1-1	NA	CAITQTGGMNTEAFF	TGTGCCATCACCCAGACAGGGGGAATGAACACTGAAGCTTTCTTT
NA	TRBV27	TRBJ1-1	NA	CASSSRGGNTEAFF	TGTGCCAGCAGTTCGCGGGGGGGCAACACTGAAGCTTTCTTT
NA	TRBV5-5	TRBJ1-2	NA	CASSLIGLEGYTF	TGTGCCAGCAGCTTGATCGGCCTTGAGGGCTACACCTTC
NA	TRBV28	TRBJ1-3	NA	CASSSVPGGSGNTIYF	TGTGCCAGCAGTTCCGTCCCAGGTGGTTCTGGAAACACCATATATTTT
NA	TRBV6-1	TRBJ2-4	NA	CASSVWGAKNIQYF	TGTGCCAGCAGTGTGTGGGGGGCCAAAAACATTCAGTACTTC
TRBD2	TRBV19	TRBJ2-3	NA	CASSVGLAWYF	TGTGCCAGTAGTGTCGGACTAGCGTGGTATTTT
NA	TRBV16	TRBJ1-5	few	CASSPQGGDQPQHF	TGTGCCAGCAGCCCTCAGGGTGGCGATCAGCCCCAGCATTTT
NA	TRBV7-3	TRBJ2-1	NA	CASSSGTRPEQFF	TGTGCCAGCAGCTCAGGGACCAGACCCGAGCAGTTCTTC
NA	TRBV15	TRBJ2-3	NA	CATSRVGRSDTQYF	TGTGCCACCAGCAGAGTAGGGCGTTCAGATACGCAGTATTTT
NA	TRBV6-5	TRBJ2-5	NA	CASRGSLSERETQYF	TGTGCCAGCAGAGGGTCCTTGAGCGAACGGGAGACCCAGTACTTC
NA	TRBV5-4	TRBJ2-3	NA	CASSPELAPKEDTQYF	TGTGCCAGCAGCCCGGAACTAGCCCCTAAGGAGGATACGCAGTATTTT
NA	TRBV7-6	TRBJ2-7	NA	CASSTTGTGKLAGYYEQYF	TGTGCCAGCAGCACCACCGGGACAGGGAAACTAGCGGGATATTACGAGCAGTACTTC
NA	TRBV5-1	TRBJ2-2	NA	CASSSGVISGELFF	TGCGCCAGCAGCTCGGGGGTCATTAGCGGGGAGCTGTTTTTT
TRBD1	TRBV27	TRBJ1-2	NA	CASSFVGQGLSGYTF	TGTGCCAGCAGTTTTGTGGGACAGGGCTTAAGTGGCTACACCTTC